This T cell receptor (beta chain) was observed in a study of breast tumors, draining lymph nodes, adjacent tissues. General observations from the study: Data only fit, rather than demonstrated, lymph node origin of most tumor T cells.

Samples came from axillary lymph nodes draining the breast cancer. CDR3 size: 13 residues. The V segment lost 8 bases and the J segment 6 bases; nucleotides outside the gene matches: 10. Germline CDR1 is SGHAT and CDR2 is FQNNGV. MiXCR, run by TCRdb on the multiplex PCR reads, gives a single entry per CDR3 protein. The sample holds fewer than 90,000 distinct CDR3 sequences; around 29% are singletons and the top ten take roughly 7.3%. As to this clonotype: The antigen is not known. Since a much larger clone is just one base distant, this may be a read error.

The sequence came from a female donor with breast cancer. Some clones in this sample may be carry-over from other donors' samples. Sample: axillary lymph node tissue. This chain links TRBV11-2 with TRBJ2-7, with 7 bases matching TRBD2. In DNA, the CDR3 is TGTGCCAGCTCCCTGGGAGGGTCTGCCGAGCAGTACTTC. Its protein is CASSLGGSAEQYF.